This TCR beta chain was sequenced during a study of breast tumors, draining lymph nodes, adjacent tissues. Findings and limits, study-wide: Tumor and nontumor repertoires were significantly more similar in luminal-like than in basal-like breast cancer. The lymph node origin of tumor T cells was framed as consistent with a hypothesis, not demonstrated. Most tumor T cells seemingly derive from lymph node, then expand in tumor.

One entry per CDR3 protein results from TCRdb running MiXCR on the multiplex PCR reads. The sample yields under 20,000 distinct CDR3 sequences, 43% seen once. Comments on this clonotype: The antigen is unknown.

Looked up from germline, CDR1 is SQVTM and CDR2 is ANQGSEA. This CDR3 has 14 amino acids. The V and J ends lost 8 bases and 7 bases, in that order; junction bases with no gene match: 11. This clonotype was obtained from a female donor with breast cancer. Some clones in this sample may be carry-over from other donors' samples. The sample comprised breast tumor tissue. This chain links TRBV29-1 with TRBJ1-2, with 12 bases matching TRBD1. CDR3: CSSVPGQGAGGYTF. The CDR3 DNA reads TGCAGCTCCGTCCCGGGACAGGGGGCCGGTGGCTACACCTTC.